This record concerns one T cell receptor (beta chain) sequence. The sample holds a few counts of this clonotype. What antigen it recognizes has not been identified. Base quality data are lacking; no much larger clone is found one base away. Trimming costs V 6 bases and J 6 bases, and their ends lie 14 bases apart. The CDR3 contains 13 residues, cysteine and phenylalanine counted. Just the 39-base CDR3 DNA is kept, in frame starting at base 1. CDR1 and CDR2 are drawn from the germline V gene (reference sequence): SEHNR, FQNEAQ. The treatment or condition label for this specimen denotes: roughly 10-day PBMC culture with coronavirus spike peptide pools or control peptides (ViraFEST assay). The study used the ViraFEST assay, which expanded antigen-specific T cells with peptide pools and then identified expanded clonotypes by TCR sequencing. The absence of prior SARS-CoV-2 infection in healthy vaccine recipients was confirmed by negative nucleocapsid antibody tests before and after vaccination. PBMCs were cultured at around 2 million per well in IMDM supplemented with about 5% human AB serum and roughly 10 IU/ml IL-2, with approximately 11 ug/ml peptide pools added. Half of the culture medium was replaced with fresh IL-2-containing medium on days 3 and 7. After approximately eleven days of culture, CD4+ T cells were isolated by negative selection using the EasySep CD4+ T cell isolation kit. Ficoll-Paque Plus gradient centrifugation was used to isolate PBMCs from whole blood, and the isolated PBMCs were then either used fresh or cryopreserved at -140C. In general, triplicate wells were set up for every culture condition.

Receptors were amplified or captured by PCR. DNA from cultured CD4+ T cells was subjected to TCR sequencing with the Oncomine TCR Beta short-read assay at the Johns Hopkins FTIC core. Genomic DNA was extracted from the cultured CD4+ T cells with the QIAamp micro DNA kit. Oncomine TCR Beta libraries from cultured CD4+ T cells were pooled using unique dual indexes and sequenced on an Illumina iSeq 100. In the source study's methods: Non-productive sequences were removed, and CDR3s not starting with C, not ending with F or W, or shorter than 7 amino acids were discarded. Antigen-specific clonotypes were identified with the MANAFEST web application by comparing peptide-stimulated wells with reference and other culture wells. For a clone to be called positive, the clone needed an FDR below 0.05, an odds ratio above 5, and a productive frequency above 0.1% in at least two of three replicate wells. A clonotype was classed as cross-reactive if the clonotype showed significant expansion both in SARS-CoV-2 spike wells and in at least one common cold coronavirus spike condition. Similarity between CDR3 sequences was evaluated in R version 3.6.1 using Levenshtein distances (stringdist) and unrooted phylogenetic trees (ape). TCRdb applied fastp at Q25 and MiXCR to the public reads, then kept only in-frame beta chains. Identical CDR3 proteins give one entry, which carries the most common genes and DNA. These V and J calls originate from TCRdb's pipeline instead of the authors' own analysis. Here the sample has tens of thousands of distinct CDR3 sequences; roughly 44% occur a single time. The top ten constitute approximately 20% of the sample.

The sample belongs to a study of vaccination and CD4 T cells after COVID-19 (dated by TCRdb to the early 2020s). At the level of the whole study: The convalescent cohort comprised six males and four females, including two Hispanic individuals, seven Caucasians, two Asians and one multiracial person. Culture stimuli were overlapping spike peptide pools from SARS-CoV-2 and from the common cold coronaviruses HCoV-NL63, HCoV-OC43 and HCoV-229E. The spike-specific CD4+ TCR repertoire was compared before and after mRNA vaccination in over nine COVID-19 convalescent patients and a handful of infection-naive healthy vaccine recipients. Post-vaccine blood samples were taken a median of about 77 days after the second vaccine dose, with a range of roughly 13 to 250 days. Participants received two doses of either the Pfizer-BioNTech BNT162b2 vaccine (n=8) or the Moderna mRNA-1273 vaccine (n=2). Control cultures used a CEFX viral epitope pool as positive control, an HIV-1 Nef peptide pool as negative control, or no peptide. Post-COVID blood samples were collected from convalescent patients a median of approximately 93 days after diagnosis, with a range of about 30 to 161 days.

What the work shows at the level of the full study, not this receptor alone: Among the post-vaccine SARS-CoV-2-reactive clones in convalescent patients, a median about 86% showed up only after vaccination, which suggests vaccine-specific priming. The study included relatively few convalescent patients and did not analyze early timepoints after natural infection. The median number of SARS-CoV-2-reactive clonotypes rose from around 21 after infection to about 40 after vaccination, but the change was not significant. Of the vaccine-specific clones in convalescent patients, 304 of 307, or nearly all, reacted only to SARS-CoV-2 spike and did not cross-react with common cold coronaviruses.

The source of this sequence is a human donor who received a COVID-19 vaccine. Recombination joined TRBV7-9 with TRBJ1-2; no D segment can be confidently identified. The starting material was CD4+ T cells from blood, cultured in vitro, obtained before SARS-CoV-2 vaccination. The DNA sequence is TGTGCCAGCAGATCCCGCCTTGGGGATGGCTACACCTTC. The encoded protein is CASRSRLGDGYTF.